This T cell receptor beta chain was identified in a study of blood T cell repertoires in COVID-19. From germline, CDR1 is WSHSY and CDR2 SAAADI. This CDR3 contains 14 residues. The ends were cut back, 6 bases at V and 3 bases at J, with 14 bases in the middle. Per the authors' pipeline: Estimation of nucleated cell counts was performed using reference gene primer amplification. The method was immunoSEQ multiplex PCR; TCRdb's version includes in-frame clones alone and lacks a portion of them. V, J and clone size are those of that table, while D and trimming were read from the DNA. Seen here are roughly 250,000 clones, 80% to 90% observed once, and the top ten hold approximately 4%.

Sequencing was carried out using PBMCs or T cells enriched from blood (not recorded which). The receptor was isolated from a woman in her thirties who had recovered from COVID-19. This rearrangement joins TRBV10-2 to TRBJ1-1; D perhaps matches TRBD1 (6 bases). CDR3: CASRDRFRDTEAFF. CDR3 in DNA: TGCGCCAGCAGAGACAGGTTTAGGGACACTGAAGCTTTCTTT.